This entry describes one T cell receptor (beta chain). Germline loops: CDR1 LNHDA, CDR2 SQIVND (reference sequence). The CDR3 contains 13 residues. Sequencing templates came from extracted RNA that was reverse transcribed into cDNA. Assay used: immunoSEQ multiplex PCR; TCRdb lists only in-frame clones, some missing. The sample shows 200,000 to 250,000 clones, around 50% of them seen only once. The sample is drawn from a study of CD8+ T cells in alopecia areata. This TCR derives from a human donor in good health. The sequencing input was CD8+ T cells sorted from blood. This chain uses TRBV19 with TRBJ2-7; 7 bases map to TRBD1. The CDR3 protein is CATAGTVSYEQYF. CDR3 in DNA: TGTGCTACTGCCGGGACAGTCTCCTACGAGCAGTACTTC.